A single sample is the source of the 27 T cell receptor beta chains below, sequenced in a study of cytomegalovirus exposure and HLA in healthy donors. A multiplex PCR was run with 60 Vbeta primers and 13 Jbeta primers. The method was immunoSEQ multiplex PCR; TCRdb's version includes in-frame clones alone and lacks a portion of them. The sample lists approximately 190,000 clones, 82% occurring once. The specimen was PBMCs. These receptor sequences come from a woman aged 18-29 years in good health and CMV-seronegative.

V usage is TRBV27 and J usage is TRBJ2-5, with 13 bases identical to TRBD2. The CDR3 is made up of 15 amino acids. Trimming cost V 9 bases and J 1 base; bases outside gene matches: 5. Germline V gives CDR1 MNHEY, CDR2 SMNVEV (reference sequence). This CDR3 reads CASMTSGGFQETQYF. CDR3 sequence (DNA): TGTGCCAGTATGACTAGCGGGGGGTTCCAAGAGACCCAGTACTTC.

This chain joins TRBV29-1 and TRBJ2-3, with TRBD2 matching 12 bases. Germline trimming cut 6 bases from V and 0 bases from J; bases unmatched to any gene: 1. The germline CDR1 and CDR2 sequences are SQVTM and ANQGSEA. This CDR3 has 14 amino acids. The CDR3 DNA reads TGCAGCGTGCTAGCGGGGGGGAGCACAGATACGCAGTATTTT. This translates into CSVLAGGSTDTQYF.

The genes are TRBV5-6 and TRBJ2-7; maybe TRBD2 (5 bases). The germline V gene encodes CDR1 SGHDT and CDR2 YYEEEE. The CDR3 contains 13 residues. V was trimmed by 3 bases and J by 3 bases, leaving 10 bases between them. CDR3 protein: CASSSTGLYEQYF. CDR3 sequence (DNA): TGTGCCAGCAGCTCAACCGGACTCTACGAGCAGTACTTC. Full variable domain (outside the CDR3, taken from reference TRBV5-6 and TRBJ2-7): DAGVTQSPTHLIKTRGQQVTLRCSPKSGHDTVSWYQQALGQGPQFIFQYYEEEERQRGNFPDRFSGHQFPNYSSELNVNALLLGDSALYLCASSSTGLYEQYFGPGTRLTVT.

V usage is TRBV7-8 and J usage is TRBJ1-2, with D possibly TRBD1 on 5 matching bases. Germline V gene sequence: CDR1 SGHVS, CDR2 FQNEAQ. The V and J ends lost 0 bases and 1 base respectively, with 9 bases between them. The CDR3 totals 15 residues. The CDR3: CASSLASGGNYGYTF. CDR3 DNA sequence: TGTGCCAGCAGCTTAGCATCCGGGGGTAACTATGGCTACACCTTC.

A few counts support this clone. The chain is built from TRBV9 and TRBJ1-1, with D unclear. The CDR3 runs 15 residues. The V gene lost 3 bases and the J gene lost 2 bases, with 14 bases spanning the gap. The germline V gene has CDR1 SGDLS and CDR2 YYNGEE. CDR3 in amino acids: CASSAPWQANTEAFF. CDR3 sequence (DNA): TGTGCCAGCAGCGCTCCTTGGCAGGCTAACACTGAAGCTTTCTTT.

This clone was observed once. The rearrangement uses TRBV9 and TRBJ2-5; a possible D gene is TRBD1 (5 bases). In germline, CDR1 is SGDLS, CDR2 YYNGEE. The CDR3 contains 14 residues. The V gene lost 0 bases and the J gene lost 4 bases, with 10 bases spanning the gap. CDR3 in DNA: TGTGCCAGCAGCGTAGGGTTAGGGGTAGAGACCCAGTACTTC. It codes for CASSVGLGVETQYF.

This chain joins TRBV13 and TRBJ2-3; 11 nucleotides line up with TRBD2. The V gene end was trimmed by 1 base and the J gene end by 0 bases; junction bases not matched to a gene: 6. CDR1 and CDR2 from the germline V gene are PRHDT and FYEKMQ (reference sequence). CDR3 size: 18 residues. This CDR3 reads CASSLAGLAEASTDTQYF. The CDR3 DNA reads TGTGCCAGCAGCTTAGCGGGACTAGCGGAAGCTAGCACAGATACGCAGTATTTT.

This clone turned up a few times. The chain couples TRBV27 to TRBJ1-2, with D possibly TRBD1 on 5 matching bases. V was clipped by 2 bases and J by 2 bases, with 9 bases between them. Germline V gives CDR1 MNHEY, CDR2 SMNVEV (reference sequence). The CDR3 consists of 14 residues. The CDR3 DNA sequence: TGTGCCAGCAGTTTAGACAGCCTGAACTATGGCTACACCTTC. Protein sequence: CASSLDSLNYGYTF.

On this clone itself: Other DNA sequences in the sample encode the same CDR3. The chain is built from TRBV27 and TRBJ2-7; a possible D gene is TRBD2 (5 bases). Trimming removed 4 bases from V and 4 bases from J, with 8 bases in between. The CDR3 has 12 amino acids. Per the germline V gene, CDR1 is MNHEY and CDR2 is SMNVEV (reference sequence). CDR3 sequence: CASSSRGYEQYF. The CDR3 coding sequence is TGTGCCAGCAGTTCTAGAGGGTACGAGCAGTACTTC.

Turning to this clone: An end of the junction differs from the germline gene, which may be a read error. The V and J genes are TRBV5-1 and TRBJ2-7; 16 bases are shared with TRBD2. Germline-derived CDR1 and CDR2 are SGHRS and YFSETQ. This CDR3 is 18 amino acids long. The CDR3 DNA reads TGCGCCAGCAGCACTATCCCCGGGACTAGCGGGGGGGCCGAAGAGCGGTACTTC. This gives the protein CASSTIPGTSGGAEERYF.

J is TRBJ2-5 and V is TRBV5-1; D not resolved. The CDR3 is 13 amino acids. CDR1 SGHRS and CDR2 YFSETQ come from the germline V gene. The germline V and J ends were trimmed by 4 bases and 1 base, with 8 bases remaining between them. The CDR3 is CASSLGLQETQYF. CDR3 coding DNA: TGCGCCAGCAGCCTTGGCCTCCAAGAGACCCAGTACTTC.

The chain couples TRBV18 to TRBJ2-6; the D is unclear. This CDR3 spans 16 amino acids. V was clipped by 6 bases and J by 0 bases, with 12 bases between them. CDR1 and CDR2 (germline): KGHSH, LQKENI. As DNA, the CDR3 is TGTGCCAGCTCTATCAACTGGAGCTCTGGGGCCAACGTCCTGACTTTC. Its translation is CASSINWSSGANVLTF.

The rearrangement uses TRBV19 and TRBJ1-1; 7 nucleotides align to TRBD1. V was pared by 7 bases and J by 5 bases, with 7 bases of the junction left unmatched. CDR1 and CDR2 from the germline V gene are LNHDA and SQIVND (reference sequence). This CDR3 has 13 residues. The CDR3 region is CASTTQGRTEAFF. The CDR3 region has the DNA TGTGCCAGTACCACACAGGGGCGGACTGAAGCTTTCTTT.

This sequence joins TRBV18 and TRBJ2-3, with 8 nucleotides matching TRBD1. Per germline, CDR1 KGHSH and CDR2 LQKENI. Trimming took 0 bases from V and 0 from J; bases not matched to a gene: 11. The CDR3 sequence is 19 residues long. DNA for the CDR3: TGTGCCAGCTCACCACCGAACCAATTACGGACAGGGAGCACAGATACGCAGTATTTT. Encoded protein: CASSPPNQLRTGSTDTQYF.

The chain carries TRBV6-1 and TRBJ2-1, with 7 bases fitting TRBD1. The CDR3 is made up of 15 amino acids. The germline gives CDR1 MNHNS, CDR2 SASEGT. CDR3 loop: CAEGASTGLWDEQFF. CDR3 DNA: TGTGCAGAGGGAGCTTCGACAGGGCTTTGGGATGAGCAGTTCTTC.

This chain connects TRBV19 to TRBJ2-7; 7 bases are shared with TRBD1. Losses at the gene ends were 4 bases for V and 0 bases for J; bases not matched to a gene: 6. This CDR3 comprises 15 residues. CDR1 is LNHDA and CDR2 is SQIVND in the germline V gene (reference sequence). The CDR3 sequence is CASSKQGPSSYEQYF. For the CDR3, the DNA is TGTGCCAGTAGTAAACAGGGGCCCAGCTCCTACGAGCAGTACTTC. Full variable domain (rest looked up from reference TRBV19 and TRBJ2-7): DGGITQSPKYLFRKEGQNVTLSCEQNLNHDAMYWYRQDPGQGLRLIYYSQIVNDFQKGDIAEGYSVSREKKESFPLTVTSAQKNPTAFYLCASSKQGPSSYEQYFGPGTRLTVT.

This chain joins TRBV6-1 and TRBJ2-5; 9 positions agree with TRBD2. The CDR3 is 14 residues long. Germline loops: CDR1 MNHNS, CDR2 SASEGT. V shed 7 bases, J shed 7 bases, and the junction held 10 bases outside the gene matches. CDR3 loop: CASKAGGQVGTQYF. CDR3 nucleotides: TGTGCCAGCAAGGCGGGGGGGCAAGTTGGGACCCAGTACTTC.

The rearrangement uses TRBV7-6 and TRBJ2-2, with TRBD1 matching over 8 bases. The CDR3 loop spans 16 amino acids. Germline V CDR1 and CDR2: SGHVS, FNYEAQ. The V segment lost 1 base and the J segment 4 bases; nucleotides outside the gene matches: 5. CDR3 residues: CASSLVPDRGTGELFF. As DNA, the CDR3 is TGTGCCAGCAGCTTAGTTCCCGACAGGGGCACCGGGGAGCTGTTTTTT.

The chain's CDR3 is CASSSLERAPYEQYF. CDR3 in DNA: TGTGCCAGCAGTTCCCTGGAGCGGGCCCCCTACGAGCAGTACTTC. The chain couples TRBV28 to TRBJ2-7, with D tentatively TRBD2 (6 bases). CDR3 length: 15 residues. Germline-derived CDR1 and CDR2 are MDHEN and SYDVKM. The V and J ends lost 4 bases and 2 bases respectively, with 15 bases between them. The full variable domain, completed using reference TRBV28 and TRBJ2-7, is DVKVTQSSRYLVKRTGEKVFLECVQDMDHENMFWYRQDPGLGLRLIYFSYDVKMKEKGDIPEGYSVSREKKERFSLILESASTNQTSMYLCASSSLERAPYEQYFGPGTRLTVT.

The rearrangement uses TRBV7-9 and TRBJ2-1, with 11 bases fitting TRBD2. The CDR3 is made up of 16 amino acids. V lost 4 bases and J lost 2; bases outside the gene matches: 4. CDR1 and CDR2 (germline): SEHNR, FQNEAQ (reference sequence). The CDR3 region is CASSSGTSGTYNEQFF. Written as DNA, the CDR3 is TGTGCCAGCAGCTCCGGGACTAGCGGCACCTACAATGAGCAGTTCTTC.

The sample holds a few counts of this clone. Within the sample, other DNA sequences also encode this same CDR3. This chain links TRBV5-6 with TRBJ2-7, with unresolved D. Trimming cost V 2 bases and J 3 bases, with 3 bases left between them. Looked up from germline, CDR1 is SGHDT and CDR2 is YYEEEE. The CDR3 consists of 11 residues. CDR3 protein: CASSLYYEQYF. CDR3 nucleotide sequence: TGTGCCAGCAGCTTATACTACGAGCAGTACTTC.

In its sample, this clone was seen a few times. This rearrangement joins TRBV7-6 to TRBJ2-1; D gene uncertain. Germline V gives CDR1 SGHVS, CDR2 FNYEAQ. Trimming stripped 1 base from V and 1 base from J, with 5 bases between. CDR3 length: 14 amino acids. The CDR3 spells CASSLESSYNEQFF. CDR3 sequence (DNA): TGTGCCAGCAGCTTAGAATCGTCCTACAATGAGCAGTTCTTC.

This clone was seen just once. The gene calls are TRBV14 and TRBJ2-5; D is possibly TRBD1 (6 bases). V lost 4 bases and J lost 7, with 10 bases in between. The CDR3 contains 12 residues. Germline V gene lookup returns CDR1 SGHDN and CDR2 FVKESK. The CDR3 DNA reads TGTGCCAGCAGCCCACAGGGATGGACCCAGTACTTC. Amino acid sequence: CASSPQGWTQYF.

This clone was seen just once. The V gene is TRBV15, the J gene TRBJ2-5, with D possibly matching TRBD2 (5 bases). The CDR3 is 14 residues long. V dropped 0 bases and J dropped 5 bases, with 10 bases sitting between them. The germline CDR1 and CDR2 sequences are LNHNV and YYDKDF (reference sequence). CDR3 nucleotide sequence: TGTGCCACCAGCAGAGACGGGGTCGGGGAGACCCAGTACTTC. Translation: CATSRDGVGETQYF.

The CDR3 bases are TGCGCCAGCAGTCGGGTAGGAGCCACTGAAGCTTTCTTT. Translating it yields CASSRVGATEAFF. The chain employs TRBV5-1 and TRBJ1-1, with D unclear. Per the germline V gene, CDR1 is SGHRS and CDR2 is YFSETQ. Deletions cut 5 bases from V and 4 bases from J, with 12 bases between. The CDR3 totals 13 residues.

The chain couples TRBV2 to TRBJ2-1, with TRBD2 matching 8 bases. Germline V gene lookup returns CDR1 SNHLY and CDR2 FYNNEI. CDR3 size: 15 residues. The J segment lost 2 bases and the V segment lost 11 bases, leaving 11 bases of the junction unmatched. CDR3 loop: CAASEPGLAYNEQFF. The DNA for the CDR3 is TGTGCCGCATCAGAACCGGGACTAGCCTACAATGAGCAGTTCTTC.

This chain connects TRBV2 to TRBJ1-2, with 12 nucleotides matching TRBD1. Germline V gene data show CDR1 as SNHLY and CDR2 as FYNNEI. The junction had 19 bases not matched to a gene; V was cut back by 6 bases and J by 5 bases. This CDR3 comprises 19 residues. The CDR3 sequence: CASRGGTGGAGFEWYGYTF. CDR3 bases: TGTGCCAGCAGGGGAGGGACAGGGGGCGCCGGATTTGAATGGTATGGCTACACCTTC.